The 15 T cell receptor beta chains below all came from one sample that was sequenced in a study of read filtering for tumor transcriptome and immune sequencing. The library was built from about 400 ng RNA with molecular barcoded adaptors for alpha/delta and beta/gamma chains. TCRdb analysed the reads with MiXCR anew, one entry per CDR3 protein. The sample lists some 140,000 distinct CDR3 sequences; around 13% were seen once. Sequenced: a population of CD138-negative cells sorted from bone marrow. All receptors derive from a donor at least 40 years old with multiple myeloma.

Concerning this clonotype: A much larger clone differs by one base, so this may be a read error. This CDR3 is missing its conserved last phenylalanine or tryptophan, likely due to a read error. The V gene is TRBV4-2, the J gene TRBJ2-7, with TRBD2 matching over 8 bases. Trimming took 0 bases from V and 5 from J; bases not matched to a gene: 6. This CDR3 spans 15 amino acids. CDR1 and CDR2 (germline): LGHNA, YNFKEQ. In DNA, the CDR3 is TGTGCCAGCAGCCAAGAAAGCGGGAGCTACCACGAGCAGTACTTA. It translates to CASSQESGSYHEQYL.

This clonotype showed up many times. This chain links TRBV29-1 with TRBJ1-1; D is undetermined. The CDR3 contains 13 residues. The V gene lost 1 base and the J gene lost 0 bases, with 6 bases spanning the gap. Germline loops: CDR1 SQVTM, CDR2 ANQGSEA. CDR3 bases: TGCAGCGTTGAAGGGGCCTTGAACACTGAAGCTTTCTTT. Amino acid sequence: CSVEGALNTEAFF.

Only one count was recorded for this clonotype. Since a much larger clone is just one base distant, this may be a read error. This chain links TRBV7-9 with TRBJ1-5; D is unclear. The CDR3 totals 15 residues. The ends were cut back, 2 bases at V and 1 base at J, with 9 bases in the middle. Germline V gene sequence: CDR1 SEHNR, CDR2 FQNEAQ (reference sequence). Here the CDR3 reads CASSLNGTSNQPQHF. CDR3 nucleotide sequence: TGTGCCAGCAGCTTAAACGGTACGAGCAATCAGCCCCAGCATTTT.

The sample holds many counts of this clonotype. The chain's CDR3 is CSARDYRTDEQFF. The CDR3 DNA is TGCAGTGCTAGAGATTACCGCACGGATGAGCAGTTCTTC. This rearrangement joins TRBV20-1 to TRBJ2-1; the D is unclear. With 0 bases removed from V and 8 bases from J, the gap between germline ends came to 11 bases. This CDR3 is 13 amino acids long. From germline, CDR1 is DFQATT and CDR2 SNEGSKA (reference sequence).

In DNA form, the CDR3 reads TGTGCCAGCTCACCACCAACTAGCGGACGACAAGAGACCCAGTACTTC. Encoded protein: CASSPPTSGRQETQYF. The chain employs TRBV18 and TRBJ2-5; 8 bases align to TRBD2. The V gene end was trimmed by 0 bases and the J gene end by 2 bases; junction bases not matched to a gene: 5. This CDR3 spans 16 amino acids. Per germline, CDR1 KGHSH and CDR2 LQKENI.

The V gene is TRBV7-9, the J gene TRBJ1-5; a weak D match, TRBD1 (6 bases). The CDR3 covers 14 residues. Germline V CDR1 and CDR2: SEHNR, FQNEAQ (reference sequence). Trimming pared 5 bases from V and 3 bases from J, leaving 11 bases between. This CDR3 reads CASSVGGFNQPQHF. The CDR3 bases are TGTGCCAGCAGCGTCGGGGGCTTCAATCAGCCCCAGCATTTT.

This clonotype was detected many times. This chain joins TRBV7-8 and TRBJ2-3; no clear D. This CDR3 contains 13 residues. Germline CDR1 is SGHVS and CDR2 is FQNEAQ. V lost 0 bases and J lost 6, with 7 bases in between. CDR3 sequence: CASSLANGDTQYF. CDR3 coding DNA: TGTGCCAGCAGCTTAGCAAATGGGGATACGCAGTATTTT.

This clonotype was detected only a few times. A clone one base away is much larger, so this may be a read error. The chain uses TRBV29-1 and TRBJ2-1; no firm D call. Deletions cut 7 bases from V and 12 bases from J, with 28 bases between. Germline lookup yields CDR1 SQVTM and CDR2 ANQGSEA. The CDR3 is 15 residues long. CDR3 residues: CSAILILSWLDGQFF. CDR3 in DNA: TGCAGCGCCATACTTATCCTGAGCTGGCTTGATGGGCAGTTCTTC.

A note on this clonotype: A much larger clone differs by one base, so this may be a read error. This rearrangement joins TRBV15 to TRBJ2-7, with D possibly TRBD1 on 5 matching bases. The CDR3 covers 14 residues. V shed 3 bases and J shed 2 bases, with 11 bases lying between them. Germline V gene sequence: CDR1 LNHNV, CDR2 YYDKDF (reference sequence). CDR3 loop: CATSSNRTTYEQYF. The DNA of the CDR3 is TGTGCCACCAGCAGTAACAGGACCACCTACGAGCAGTACTTC. Full variable domain (rest looked up from reference TRBV15 and TRBJ2-7): DAMVIQNPRYQVTQFGKPVTLSCSQTLNHNVMYWYQQKSSQAPKLLFHYYDKDFNNEADTPDNFQSRRPNTSFCFLDIRSPGLGDTAMYLCATSSNRTTYEQYFGPGTRLTVT.

J is TRBJ2-7 and V is TRBV20-1, with D possibly matching TRBD2 (7 bases). The CDR3 has 18 amino acids. The V and J ends lost 6 bases and 2 bases respectively, with 29 bases between them. Germline V gene sequence: CDR1 DFQATT, CDR2 SNEGSKA (reference sequence). In DNA, the CDR3 is TGCAGTGCCCTCCCCAAGGGCACAGGGTGGGGGGGCACCTACGAGCAGTACTTC. Translated, it gives CSALPKGTGWGGTYEQYF.

Worth noting for this clonotype: A much larger clone differs from this one at a single base, so this may be a read error. This rearrangement joins TRBV3-1 to TRBJ2-1; D perhaps matches TRBD1 (7 bases). In germline, CDR1 is LGHDT, CDR2 YNNKEL (reference sequence). V shed 3 bases and J shed 5 bases, with 11 bases lying between them. The CDR3 runs to 14 residues. DNA for the CDR3: TGTGCCAGCAGCCAGCGGGACAGCCACAATGAGCAGTTCTTC. It yields the protein CASSQRDSHNEQFF.

This clonotype was seen many times. The J gene is TRBJ2-2, the V gene TRBV11-3; D is perhaps TRBD2 (7 bases). Germline-derived CDR1 and CDR2 are SGHNT and YENEEA. Trimming cost V 2 bases and J 5 bases, with 15 bases left between them. The CDR3 has 16 residues. The CDR3 is CASSLIRGAQTGELFF. As DNA, the CDR3 is TGTGCCAGCAGCTTAATCCGGGGGGCGCAAACCGGGGAGCTGTTTTTT.

The chain joins TRBV15 to TRBJ2-5; D remains ambiguous. The CDR3 runs to 13 residues. In germline, CDR1 is LNHNV, CDR2 YYDKDF (reference sequence). Trimming left V 6 bases short and J 5 bases short, with 13 bases between. The CDR3 region is CATRSRSIETQYF. CDR3 in DNA: TGTGCCACCAGATCCCGGTCCATTGAGACCCAGTACTTC.

The chain has TRBV10-3 and TRBJ2-1, with 7 bases aligning to TRBD2. Germline-derived CDR1 and CDR2 are ENHRY and SYGVKD. The J segment lost 8 bases and the V segment lost 8 bases, leaving 9 bases of the junction unmatched. The CDR3 spans 13 residues. CDR3 in amino acids: CAIAQQRDDEQFF. CDR3 coding DNA: TGTGCCATCGCGCAGCAGCGGGACGATGAGCAGTTCTTC.

This clonotype was seen a handful of times. This chain connects TRBV19 to TRBJ2-6; 8 bases are shared with TRBD2. The CDR3 is 17 residues long. The J segment lost 1 base and the V segment lost 3 bases, leaving 5 bases of the junction unmatched. Per the germline V gene, CDR1 is LNHDA and CDR2 is SQIVND (reference sequence). CDR3 bases: TGTGCCAGTAGTATCGATCGCGGGAGGTCTGGGGCCAACGTCCTGACTTTC. This encodes CASSIDRGRSGANVLTF.